Below, 18 T cell receptor beta chains from the same sample are listed, as sequenced in a study of blood T cell repertoires in COVID-19. Sequencing was performed with immunoSEQ multiplex PCR; in TCRdb, only in-frame clones are kept and a portion is missing. The repertoire consists of around 340,000 clones, with roughly 89% occurring once and the leading ten covering 3.5% to 4%. The sample taken for sequencing was peripheral blood. These receptors were obtained from a woman in her fifties or sixties with COVID-19, enrolled during active disease.

The chain recombines TRBV2 with TRBJ1-2, with 10 bases aligning to TRBD1. The CDR3 totals 15 residues. J was trimmed by 5 bases and V by 2 bases; bases with no gene match: 5. Germline V gene data show CDR1 as SNHLY and CDR2 as FYNNEI. The CDR3, as DNA: TGTGCCAGCAGTGAACCGACAGGGGGCGGGTATGGCTACACCTTC. As protein: CASSEPTGGGYGYTF. Full variable domain (rest looked up from reference TRBV2 and TRBJ1-2): EPEVTQTPSHQVTQMGQEVILRCVPISNHLYFYWYRQILGQKVEFLVSFYNNEISEKSEIFDDQFSVERPDGSNFTLKIRSTKLEDSAMYFCASSEPTGGGYGYTFGSGTRLTVV.

The rearrangement joins TRBV7-2 to TRBJ1-2, with a possible D match to TRBD1 (6 bases). V lost 5 bases and J 5 bases, leaving 15 bases between the germline ends. There are 14 residues in the CDR3. Germline lookup yields CDR1 SGHTA and CDR2 FQGNSA. CDR3 sequence (DNA): TGTGCCAGCAGCCCCCGGACAGCGATTTATGGCTACACCTTC. It encodes CASSPRTAIYGYTF. Combining the CDR3 with reference TRBV7-2 and TRBJ1-2 gives the whole variable domain GAGVSQSPSNKVTEKGKDVELRCDPISGHTALYWYRQSLGQGLEFLIYFQGNSAPDKSGLPSDRFSAERTGGSVSTLTIQRTQQEDSAVYLCASSPRTAIYGYTFGSGTRLTVV.

The rearrangement links TRBV4-1 to TRBJ1-2, with TRBD1 matching 7 bases. Germline-derived CDR1 and CDR2 are MGHRA and YSYEKL. The CDR3 spans 16 residues. V lost 5 bases and J lost 0; bases outside the gene matches: 9. Here the CDR3 reads CASSSTGTESNYGYTF. CDR3 DNA sequence: TGCGCCAGCAGCTCTACCGGGACAGAATCTAACTATGGCTACACCTTC.

The V gene is TRBV3-1 (or the pseudogene TRBV3-2), the J gene TRBJ2-7; D gene uncertain. Germline V gene sequence: CDR1 LGHDT, CDR2 YNNKEL (reference sequence). This CDR3 comprises 14 residues. Trimming took off 2 bases at V and 1 base at J, with 9 bases between the two ends. The CDR3 nucleotides read TGTGCCAGCAGCCAATCCGGCGGTTCCTACGAGCAGTACTTC. It translates to CASSQSGGSYEQYF.

The V gene is TRBV2, the J gene TRBJ1-5; weak D call: TRBD1 (5 bases). Trimming cost V 7 bases and J 10 bases, with 17 bases left between them. The CDR3 is 13 amino acids. Germline V CDR1 and CDR2: SNHLY, FYNNEI. The CDR3 nucleotides read TGTGCCAGCAACGCGGACGTGCGGGGCCCCCAGCATTTT. Encoded protein: CASNADVRGPQHF.

The chain couples TRBV6-2 or TRBV6-3 to TRBJ1-5; a weak D match, TRBD1 (6 bases). Germline lookup yields CDR1 MNHEY and CDR2 SVGEGT. V dropped 5 bases and J dropped 3 bases, with 11 bases sitting between them. The CDR3 extends over 14 amino acids. Here the CDR3 reads CASSADSFNQPQHF. DNA of the CDR3: TGTGCCAGCAGTGCGGACAGCTTCAATCAGCCCCAGCATTTT.

The chain links TRBV27 to TRBJ1-2; D may be TRBD1 (6 bases). V was pared by 5 bases and J by 6 bases, with 22 bases between. CDR1 and CDR2 (germline): MNHEY, SMNVEV (reference sequence). The length of the CDR3 is 16 residues. The CDR3 here is CASSPYPGTTGDGYTF. The CDR3 nucleotides are TGTGCCAGCAGTCCCTACCCCGGAACGACAGGAGATGGCTACACCTTC.

Points on this clone: Additional DNA sequences in this sample encode the identical CDR3. V and J are TRBV29-1 and TRBJ1-3; perhaps TRBD1 as D (5 bases). CDR3 length: 15 residues. V was cut by 0 bases and J by 8 bases, with 17 bases left in between. In germline, CDR1 is SQVTM, CDR2 ANQGSEA. CDR3 loop: CSVEDRLQGADTIYF. The CDR3 DNA reads TGCAGCGTTGAAGATAGATTACAAGGGGCAGACACCATATATTTT.

The chain has TRBV6-5 and TRBJ1-4, with TRBD1 identical over 9 bases. V lost 4 bases to trimming and J lost 5 bases; unmatched junction nucleotides: 5. Looked up from germline, CDR1 is MNHEY and CDR2 is SVGAGI. There are 15 residues in the CDR3. CDR3 DNA sequence: TGTGCCAGCAGTTGGACTGGACAGGGGAATGAAAAACTGTTTTTT. Amino acids: CASSWTGQGNEKLFF.

V usage is TRBV21-1 and J usage is TRBJ1-5; the table names TRBD1, a call not compared with the DNA. TRBV21-1 is given as a pseudogene. The CDR3 runs 15 residues. In DNA, the CDR3 is TGTGCCAGCAGCAAACACGACAGGTCCAATCAGCCCCAGCATTTT. It is translated as CASSKHDRSNQPQHF.

The chain links TRBV27 to TRBJ2-3; weak D call: TRBD2 (7 bases). This CDR3 is built from 17 residues. V dropped 5 bases and J dropped 1 base, with 19 bases sitting between them. Germline assignment: CDR1 MNHEY and CDR2 SMNVEV (reference sequence). The CDR3 spells CASSPNYEGGRTDTQYF. The CDR3 DNA reads as TGTGCCAGCAGTCCCAACTATGAGGGGGGGCGCACAGATACGCAGTATTTT.

The V call is TRBV7-3, the J call TRBJ2-7; 7 nucleotides line up with TRBD2. Germline lookup yields CDR1 SGHTA and CDR2 FQGTGA. V shed 4 bases, J shed 6 bases, and the junction held 12 bases outside the gene matches. The CDR3 totals 15 residues. Written as DNA, the CDR3 is TGTGCCAGCAGCTCGGGACTACATATAACGGGCGAGCAGTACTTC. Translated: CASSSGLHITGEQYF.

The chain recombines TRBV28 with TRBJ2-7; 9 bases are shared with TRBD2. Trimming removed 3 bases from V and 3 bases from J; junction bases left unmatched: 9. This CDR3 spans 16 amino acids. Looked up from germline, CDR1 is MDHEN and CDR2 is SYDVKM. CDR3 residues: CASSFVAGTSHYEQYF. The CDR3 DNA reads TGTGCCAGCAGTTTCGTAGCGGGGACTAGCCACTACGAGCAGTACTTC.

This clone was seen more than once but under ten times. V gene TRBV25-1 combines with J gene TRBJ1-1, with a tentative D call TRBD1 (5 bases). Looked up from germline, CDR1 is MGHDK and CDR2 is SYGVNS. The ends were cut back, 4 bases at V and 8 bases at J, with 23 bases in the middle. This CDR3 region has 16 residues. CDR3 sequence (DNA): TGTGCCAGCAGTGGACACACTCAGGGCCCGGGAGGGGAAGCTTTCTTT. It is translated as CASSGHTQGPGGEAFF.

The chain recombines TRBV19 with TRBJ1-5; 9 bases agree with TRBD1. CDR1 is LNHDA, CDR2 SQIVND, per germline (reference sequence). The V segment lost 6 bases and the J segment 3 bases; nucleotides outside the gene matches: 9. The CDR3 runs 16 residues. For the CDR3, the DNA is TGTGCCAGTAGAAATAGGACAGGGGCCTACAATCAGCCCCAGCATTTT. The encoded protein is CASRNRTGAYNQPQHF.

This clone was detected once. This sequence joins TRBV27 and TRBJ1-3; 9 nucleotides match TRBD1. This CDR3 is built from 14 residues. Germline CDR1 and CDR2: MNHEY and SMNVEV (reference sequence). The V gene end was trimmed by 6 bases and the J gene end by 7 bases; junction bases not matched to a gene: 7. The CDR3 bases are TGTGCCAGCAGGCCCACAGGGGGCAGGAACACCATATATTTT. This encodes CASRPTGGRNTIYF.

The gene calls are TRBV19 and TRBJ1-1; 7 bases match TRBD1. The CDR3 is 15 residues long. The germline V gene has CDR1 LNHDA and CDR2 SQIVND (reference sequence). Losses at the gene ends were 0 bases for V and 3 bases for J; bases not matched to a gene: 4. The CDR3 region has the DNA TGTGCCAGTAGTATAGATGGAACAGGGGACACTGAAGCTTTCTTT. It specifies CASSIDGTGDTEAFF.

This clone is a singleton in its sample. The chain has TRBV28 and TRBJ2-3; 8 nucleotides align to TRBD2. V shed 3 bases, J shed 6 bases, and the junction held 8 bases outside the gene matches. The CDR3 covers 15 residues. Germline values: CDR1 MDHEN, CDR2 SYDVKM. The CDR3 sequence is CASSFARGAGDTQYF. The CDR3 DNA reads TGTGCCAGCAGTTTCGCGCGGGGGGCAGGGGATACGCAGTATTTT.